The 30 T cell receptor beta chains listed next were all sequenced from one sample in a study of T cells in Graves' hyperthyroidism and ophthalmopathy. Amplified regions were TCR beta CDR3 sequences from RNA transcripts. A set of HTBI primers served as the primers for a first-round RT-PCR of the TCR CDR3. In TCRdb, the multiplex PCR reads were re-called with MiXCR into one record per CDR3 protein. The sample yields around 190,000 distinct CDR3 sequences, around 17% seen once. Sequences were obtained from blood. The receptor set was obtained from a woman in her 50s with Graves' hyperthyroidism.

The table lists this clonotype with a few counts. The chain carries TRBV19 and TRBJ2-1; D possibly matches TRBD1 or TRBD2 (5 bases each). CDR1 is LNHDA, CDR2 SQIVND, per germline (reference sequence). Deletions cut 10 bases from V and 6 bases from J, with 19 bases between. This CDR3 contains 14 residues. DNA of the CDR3: TGTGCCACCGCCCGGGACCGCATGTCCAATGAGCAGTTCTTC. This codes for CATARDRMSNEQFF. The full variable domain, with the rest looked up from reference TRBV19 and TRBJ2-1, is DGGITQSPKYLFRKEGQNVTLSCEQNLNHDAMYWYRQDPGQGLRLIYYSQIVNDFQKGDIAEGYSVSREKKESFPLTVTSAQKNPTAFYLCATARDRMSNEQFFGPGTRLTVL.

The table lists this clonotype with many counts. V is TRBV20-1 and J is TRBJ2-7; possible D gene TRBD2, 5 bases. The CDR3 spans 14 residues. CDR1 DFQATT and CDR2 SNEGSKA come from the germline V gene (reference sequence). V shed 6 bases and J shed 3 bases, with 18 bases lying between them. The CDR3 DNA reads TGCAGTGCCTCAGTGGCTGACGGGATCTACGAGCAGTACTTC. Translating it yields CSASVADGIYEQYF.

This clonotype has just a few counts. The rearrangement uses TRBV18 and TRBJ1-4; 8 positions agree with TRBD1. The V and J ends lost 4 bases and 0 bases, in that order; junction bases with no gene match: 13. The CDR3 is 19 amino acids. Germline assignment: CDR1 KGHSH and CDR2 LQKENI. The CDR3 sequence is CASSLTPGGSFSTNEKLFF. In DNA form, the CDR3 reads TGTGCCAGCTCACTGACCCCAGGGGGCTCGTTCTCAACTAATGAAAAACTGTTTTTT.

This clonotype was seen repeatedly, ten times or more. The J gene is TRBJ2-5, the V gene TRBV29-1; no firm D call. V was clipped by 3 bases and J by 2 bases, with 7 bases between them. From germline, CDR1 is SQVTM and CDR2 ANQGSEA. CDR3 length: 12 residues. In DNA, the CDR3 is TGCAGCGTTGAGGGAAGGCAAGAGACCCAGTACTTC. Translation: CSVEGRQETQYF.

This clonotype has a count of ten or more. The chain has TRBV7-9 and TRBJ2-2, with TRBD2 matching over 7 bases. The germline V gene encodes CDR1 SEHNR and CDR2 FQNEAQ (reference sequence). The CDR3 covers 15 residues. Unmatched junction bases numbered 7, after V lost 3 bases and J lost 6 bases. Written as DNA, the CDR3 is TGTGCCAGCAGCTTCCTGACTAGCTTGGCCGGGGAGCTGTTTTTT. Amino acids: CASSFLTSLAGELFF.

The chain recombines TRBV6-1 with TRBJ1-6; D call uncertain. Germline V gene data show CDR1 as MNHNS and CDR2 as SASEGT. The CDR3 has 15 residues. Trimming pared 5 bases from V and 7 bases from J, leaving 15 bases between. Here the CDR3 reads CASSYDSGLNSPLHF. Here the CDR3 DNA reads TGTGCCAGCAGTTACGATTCCGGGCTGAATTCACCCCTCCACTTT.

This clonotype was found many times. The J gene is TRBJ2-1, the V gene TRBV6-2 or TRBV6-3, with 8 bases identical to TRBD2. Germline assignment: CDR1 MNHEY and CDR2 SVGEGT. This CDR3 region has 20 residues. V lost 6 bases and J lost 0; bases outside the gene matches: 19. CDR3 sequence: CASSHAPGLEVLSSYNEQFF. The CDR3 nucleotides are TGTGCCAGCAGCCATGCACCGGGACTAGAAGTCTTGAGCTCCTACAATGAGCAGTTCTTC.

This clonotype was seen at least ten times. The chain links TRBV6-4 to TRBJ2-1, with D perhaps being TRBD1 or TRBD2 (5 bases each). The CDR3 is made up of 14 amino acids. V shed 7 bases and J shed 5 bases, with 15 bases lying between them. Germline V gene lookup returns CDR1 MRHNA and CDR2 SNTAGT. This CDR3 is CASTEGRTDNEQFF. CDR3 nucleotide sequence: TGTGCCAGCACAGAGGGACGCACAGACAATGAGCAGTTCTTC.

As regards this clonotype: A much larger clonotype is one base distant, so this may be a read error. This chain links TRBV6-2 or TRBV6-3 with TRBJ2-7, with D tentatively TRBD1 (5 bases). CDR1 and CDR2 from the germline V gene are MNHEY and SVGEGT. The CDR3 loop spans 17 amino acids. The chain's CDR3 is CASRNRAGSTRGYDQYF. The CDR3, as DNA: TGTGCCAGCAGAAACCGGGCCGGGTCGACAAGGGGCTACGATCAGTACTTC.

The chain couples TRBV27 to TRBJ2-7, with a possible D match to TRBD1 (6 bases). There are 14 residues in the CDR3. Germline V CDR1 and CDR2: MNHEY, SMNVEV (reference sequence). Trimming took 3 bases from V and 6 from J, leaving 15 bases between them. CDR3 sequence: CASSFTDSLGEQYF. Written as DNA, the CDR3 is TGTGCCAGCAGTTTTACGGACAGTTTAGGCGAGCAGTACTTC.

The V and J genes are TRBV18 and TRBJ2-7; D is tentatively TRBD1 or TRBD2 (5 bases each). This CDR3 is 14 amino acids long. Germline assignment: CDR1 KGHSH and CDR2 LQKENI. V was trimmed by 3 bases and J by 6 bases, leaving 15 bases between them. Here the CDR3 DNA reads TGTGCCAGCTCACCGGGACGGCGGGCTGGCGAGCAGTACTTC. Translated: CASSPGRRAGEQYF.

This clonotype was recorded at least ten times. The gene calls are TRBV27 and TRBJ2-7, with 11 positions matching TRBD2. J gave up 0 bases and V 6 bases, and 7 bases lay outside the gene matches. In germline, CDR1 is MNHEY, CDR2 SMNVEV (reference sequence). The CDR3 has 16 residues. DNA for the CDR3: TGTGCCAGCAGCCTAGGGACTAGCGGTAGCTCCTACGAGCAGTACTTC. Its protein product is CASSLGTSGSSYEQYF.

A word on this clonotype: This may arise from a read error, as a much more abundant clone is one base away. This chain links TRBV12-3 or TRBV12-4 with TRBJ1-2; TRBD1 matches 9 bases. Germline trimming cut 3 bases from V and 4 bases from J; bases unmatched to any gene: 3. This CDR3 contains 14 residues. The CDR3 bases are TGTGCCAGCAGTTTGGGGACAGGGCCCTATGGCTACACCTTC. Translation: CASSLGTGPYGYTF.

This clonotype was detected ten times or more. The chain employs TRBV5-6 and TRBJ2-1, with 8 bases lining up with TRBD2. The J segment lost 4 bases and the V segment lost 3 bases, leaving 9 bases of the junction unmatched. Germline CDR1 SGHDT, CDR2 YYEEEE. This CDR3 has 16 residues. CDR3 in amino acids: CASSSPQSGGYNEQFF. The CDR3 region has the DNA TGTGCCAGCAGCTCACCTCAGAGCGGGGGTTACAATGAGCAGTTCTTC.

This clonotype has ten or more counts. V and J are TRBV20-1 and TRBJ2-3, with a possible D match to TRBD1 (5 bases). The germline V gene has CDR1 DFQATT and CDR2 SNEGSKA (reference sequence). CDR3 size: 17 residues. Trimming cost V 0 bases and J 6 bases, with 22 bases left between them. The CDR3 nucleotides read TGCAGTGCTAGAGATCAGTTGGGGCGGTTCCAGAGGGATACGCAGTATTTT. This encodes CSARDQLGRFQRDTQYF.

This chain connects TRBV19 to TRBJ1-1; no firm D call. Deletions cut 11 bases from V and 3 bases from J, with 28 bases between. The CDR3 runs to 17 residues. The germline CDR1 and CDR2 sequences are LNHDA and SQIVND (reference sequence). The CDR3 here is CARTPTRGYPPDTEAFF. The CDR3 DNA reads as TGTGCCCGTACCCCCACCCGGGGATACCCCCCTGACACTGAAGCTTTCTTT. Complete variable domain (other parts from reference TRBV19 and TRBJ1-1): DGGITQSPKYLFRKEGQNVTLSCEQNLNHDAMYWYRQDPGQGLRLIYYSQIVNDFQKGDIAEGYSVSREKKESFPLTVTSAQKNPTAFYLCARTPTRGYPPDTEAFFGQGTRLTVV.

This clonotype has a single count. The chain carries TRBV20-1 and TRBJ2-2; 10 nucleotides align to TRBD2. Looked up from germline, CDR1 is DFQATT and CDR2 is SNEGSKA (reference sequence). Trimming cost V 0 bases and J 4 bases; bases outside gene matches: 5. This CDR3 comprises 16 residues. The CDR3 nucleotides read TGCAGTGCTAGAGAGAGCGGGAGGGCGATCACCGGGGAGCTGTTTTTT. It is translated as CSARESGRAITGELFF.

V and J are TRBV6-2 or TRBV6-3 and TRBJ2-3; 10 positions match TRBD2. V shed 6 bases, J shed 0 bases, and the junction held 3 bases outside the gene matches. The CDR3 sequence is 15 residues long. Germline V gene data show CDR1 as MNHEY and CDR2 as SVGEGT. The CDR3 bases are TGTGCCAGCAGCCTACTAGCGGGAAGCACAGATACGCAGTATTTT. This translates into CASSLLAGSTDTQYF.

This clonotype was recorded only once. A read error may account for a junction end that differs from germline. The chain is built from TRBV5-5 and TRBJ2-6; D might be TRBD1 or TRBD2, each matching 5 bases. This CDR3 is 15 amino acids long. The germline gives CDR1 SGHKS, CDR2 YYEKEE (reference sequence). CDR3 bases: TGCGCCAGCAGTGAAGGGACCCCTGGGGCCAACGTCCTGACTTTC. It is translated as CASSEGTPGANVLTF.

The J gene is TRBJ2-3, the V gene TRBV29-1; 12 bases are a match to TRBD2. Germline V gene lookup returns CDR1 SQVTM and CDR2 ANQGSEA. V dropped 6 bases and J dropped 7; count of bases not matched to a gene: 8. CDR3 size: 14 residues. CDR3 in amino acids: CSVRLAGEAHTQYF. CDR3 DNA sequence: TGCAGCGTAAGACTAGCGGGAGAAGCACATACGCAGTATTTT.

This clonotype came up many times. The chain has TRBV7-2 and TRBJ2-5; D possibly uses TRBD1 or TRBD2 (5 bases each). The V end lost 5 bases, the J end lost 4 bases, and 17 bases lay between the germline ends. The CDR3 loop spans 15 amino acids. CDR1 SGHTA and CDR2 FQGNSA come from the germline V gene. The CDR3 is CASSENTGGGETQYF. In DNA form, the CDR3 reads TGTGCCAGCAGCGAAAACACAGGAGGAGGAGAGACCCAGTACTTC. Full variable domain (outside the CDR3, taken from reference TRBV7-2 and TRBJ2-5): GAGVSQSPSNKVTEKGKDVELRCDPISGHTALYWYRQSLGQGLEFLIYFQGNSAPDKSGLPSDRFSAERTGGSVSTLTIQRTQQEDSAVYLCASSENTGGGETQYFGPGTRLLVL.

This clonotype appeared many times. The chain carries TRBV11-3 and TRBJ2-5, with 10 bases fitting TRBD1. After removal of 5 bases from V and 1 base from J, the junction contained 7 bases not matched to a gene. Germline-derived CDR1 and CDR2 are SGHNT and YENEEA. The CDR3 spans 16 residues. The CDR3 loop reads CASSPKRTGGQETQYF. CDR3 sequence (DNA): TGTGCCAGCAGCCCTAAAAGGACAGGGGGCCAAGAGACCCAGTACTTC.

This clonotype was counted ten times or more. The chain joins TRBV10-3 to TRBJ2-1; D might be TRBD2 (6 bases). The CDR3 length is 13 residues. CDR1 ENHRY and CDR2 SYGVKD come from the germline V gene. V gave up 8 bases and J gave up 8 bases, with 16 bases separating them. Here the CDR3 reads CAIGYRGNDEQFF. CDR3 nucleotide sequence: TGTGCCATCGGGTATCGCGGGAACGATGAGCAGTTCTTC.

This clonotype was detected only once. This CDR3 is CATSRGLAGGTDTQYF. The CDR3 DNA reads as TGTGCCACCAGCAGAGGCCTAGCGGGGGGCACAGATACGCAGTATTTT. The chain combines TRBV15 with TRBJ2-3, with TRBD2 identical over 10 bases. Losses at the gene ends were 1 base for V and 1 base for J; bases not matched to a gene: 2. This CDR3 is built from 16 residues. The germline V gene encodes CDR1 LNHNV and CDR2 YYDKDF (reference sequence).

The chain employs TRBV11-3 and TRBJ2-2, with D possibly TRBD2 on 6 matching bases. V was trimmed by 5 bases and J by 6 bases, leaving 10 bases between them. The CDR3 length is 13 residues. Looked up from germline, CDR1 is SGHNT and CDR2 is YENEEA. CDR3 sequence: CASSAGGSGELFF. In nucleotides, the CDR3 is TGTGCCAGCAGCGCCGGGGGTTCCGGGGAGCTGTTTTTT.

The chain links TRBV5-6 to TRBJ1-5; TRBD1 matches 7 bases. Germline V gives CDR1 SGHDT, CDR2 YYEEEE. The CDR3 sequence is 17 residues long. V lost 3 bases, J lost 0 bases, and 9 bases stayed unmatched. CDR3 sequence reads: CASSSWGGGYSNQPQHF. As DNA, the CDR3 is TGTGCCAGCAGCTCGTGGGGAGGGGGCTATAGCAATCAGCCCCAGCATTTT.

Ten or more counts support this clonotype. This chain connects TRBV7-2 to TRBJ2-7, with D hard to call. CDR1 is SGHTA, CDR2 FQGNSA, per germline. The V end was cut by 0 bases, the J end by 3 bases, with 9 bases between. The CDR3 extends over 14 amino acids. The CDR3 protein is CASSLAGQFYEQYF. CDR3 DNA sequence: TGTGCCAGCAGCTTAGCGGGCCAGTTCTACGAGCAGTACTTC.

J is TRBJ2-2 and V is TRBV14; unclear D gene. Trimming stripped 0 bases from V and 3 bases from J, with 8 bases between. The CDR3 is made up of 15 amino acids. From germline, CDR1 is SGHDN and CDR2 FVKESK. The DNA for the CDR3 is TGTGCCAGCAGCCAAGATCTACCCTACACCGGGGAGCTGTTTTTT. Encoded protein: CASSQDLPYTGELFF.

This chain connects TRBV6-1 to TRBJ1-1; possible D gene TRBD1, 5 bases. V was shortened by 5 bases and J by 0 bases, with 10 bases between the two germline ends. In germline, CDR1 is MNHNS, CDR2 SASEGT. CDR3 length equals 14 residues. The CDR3 sequence is CASSPWDLNTEAFF. In nucleotides, the CDR3 is TGTGCCAGCAGTCCTTGGGACCTGAACACTGAAGCTTTCTTT.

This clonotype occurred many times. The V gene is TRBV27, the J gene TRBJ1-5, with 7 bases lining up with TRBD1. This CDR3 is 14 amino acids long. V lost 8 bases and J lost 0; bases outside the gene matches: 4. Germline V gene lookup returns CDR1 MNHEY and CDR2 SMNVEV (reference sequence). Here the CDR3 reads CASAGGSSNQPQHF. In DNA, the CDR3 is TGTGCCAGCGCAGGGGGGTCTAGCAATCAGCCCCAGCATTTT.